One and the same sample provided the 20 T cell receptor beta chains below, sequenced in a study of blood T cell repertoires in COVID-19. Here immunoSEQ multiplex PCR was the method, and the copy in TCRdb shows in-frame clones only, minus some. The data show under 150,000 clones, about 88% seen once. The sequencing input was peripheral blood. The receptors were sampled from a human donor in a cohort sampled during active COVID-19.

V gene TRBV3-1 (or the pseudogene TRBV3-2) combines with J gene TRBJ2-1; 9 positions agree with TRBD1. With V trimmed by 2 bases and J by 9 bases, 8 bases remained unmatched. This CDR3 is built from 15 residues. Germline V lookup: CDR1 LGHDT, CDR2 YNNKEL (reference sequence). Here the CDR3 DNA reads TGTGCCAGCAGCCAATCTCCGGGACAGGGATCTGAGCAGTTCTTC. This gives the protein CASSQSPGQGSEQFF.

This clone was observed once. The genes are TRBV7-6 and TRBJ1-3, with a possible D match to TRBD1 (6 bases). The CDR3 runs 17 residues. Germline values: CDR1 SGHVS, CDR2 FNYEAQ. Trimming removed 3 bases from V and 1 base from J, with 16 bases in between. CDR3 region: CASSLGFPGASGNTIYF. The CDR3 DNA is TGTGCCAGCAGCTTGGGTTTTCCAGGGGCTTCTGGAAACACCATATATTTT.

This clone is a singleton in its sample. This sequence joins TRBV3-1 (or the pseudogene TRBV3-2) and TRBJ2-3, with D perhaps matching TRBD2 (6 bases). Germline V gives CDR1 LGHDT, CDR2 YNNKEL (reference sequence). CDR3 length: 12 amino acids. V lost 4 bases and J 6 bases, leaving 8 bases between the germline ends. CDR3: CASSLLADTQYF. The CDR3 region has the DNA TGTGCCAGCAGCCTCCTAGCGGATACGCAGTATTTT.

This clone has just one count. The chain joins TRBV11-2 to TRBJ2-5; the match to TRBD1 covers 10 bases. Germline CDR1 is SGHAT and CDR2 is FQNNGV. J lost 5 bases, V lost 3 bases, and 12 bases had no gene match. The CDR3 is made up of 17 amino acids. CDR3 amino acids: CASSFGTGVLGFETQYF. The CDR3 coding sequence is TGTGCCAGCAGCTTCGGGACAGGGGTATTAGGTTTTGAGACCCAGTACTTC.

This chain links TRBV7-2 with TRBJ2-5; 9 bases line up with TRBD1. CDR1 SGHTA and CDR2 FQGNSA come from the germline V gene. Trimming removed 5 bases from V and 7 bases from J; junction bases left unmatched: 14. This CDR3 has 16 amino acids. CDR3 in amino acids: CASSPDRGTTGATQYF. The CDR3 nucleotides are TGTGCCAGCAGCCCTGACAGGGGGACGACCGGCGCGACCCAGTACTTC.

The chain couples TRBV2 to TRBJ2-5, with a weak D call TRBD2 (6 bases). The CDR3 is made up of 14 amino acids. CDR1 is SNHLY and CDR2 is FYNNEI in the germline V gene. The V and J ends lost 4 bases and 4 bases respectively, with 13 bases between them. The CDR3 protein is CASSVSGTRETQYF. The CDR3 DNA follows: TGTGCCAGCAGTGTTTCGGGGACTCGAGAGACCCAGTACTTC. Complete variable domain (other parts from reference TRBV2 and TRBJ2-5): EPEVTQTPSHQVTQMGQEVILRCVPISNHLYFYWYRQILGQKVEFLVSFYNNEISEKSEIFDDQFSVERPDGSNFTLKIRSTKLEDSAMYFCASSVSGTRETQYFGPGTRLLVL.

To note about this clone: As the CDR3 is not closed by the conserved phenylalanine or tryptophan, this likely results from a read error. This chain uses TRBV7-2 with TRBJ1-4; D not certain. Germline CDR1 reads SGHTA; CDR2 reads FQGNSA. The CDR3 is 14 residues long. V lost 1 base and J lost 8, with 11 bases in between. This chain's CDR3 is CASSLVGLGEKLFL. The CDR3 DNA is TGTGCCAGCAGCTTAGTGGGGTTAGGGGAAAAACTGTTTCTT.

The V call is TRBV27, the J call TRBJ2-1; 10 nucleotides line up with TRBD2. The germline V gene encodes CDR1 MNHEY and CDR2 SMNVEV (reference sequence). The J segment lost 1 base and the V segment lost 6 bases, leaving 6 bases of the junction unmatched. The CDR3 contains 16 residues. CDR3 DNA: TGTGCCAGCAGACGAAGGACTAGCGGTTCCTACAATGAGCAGTTCTTC. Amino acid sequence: CASRRRTSGSYNEQFF.

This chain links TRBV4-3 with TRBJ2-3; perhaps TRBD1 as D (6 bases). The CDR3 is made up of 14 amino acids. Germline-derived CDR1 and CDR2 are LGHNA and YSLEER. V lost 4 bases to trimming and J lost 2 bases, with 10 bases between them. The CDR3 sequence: CASSPRGSTDTQYF. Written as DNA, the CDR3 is TGCGCCAGCAGCCCCAGGGGATCCACAGATACGCAGTATTTT.

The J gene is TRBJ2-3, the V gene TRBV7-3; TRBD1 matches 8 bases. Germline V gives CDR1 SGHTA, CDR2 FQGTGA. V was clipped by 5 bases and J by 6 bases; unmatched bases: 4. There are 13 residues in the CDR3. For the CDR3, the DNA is TGTGCCAGCAGCACGCAGGGGGCGGATACGCAGTATTTT. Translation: CASSTQGADTQYF.

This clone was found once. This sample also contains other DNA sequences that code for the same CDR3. CDR3 sequence (DNA): TGTGCCAGCAGCTTTGATAGGGGATTCCAAGAGACCCAGTACTTC. It is translated as CASSFDRGFQETQYF. The chain has TRBV5-4 and TRBJ2-5; D possibly corresponds to TRBD1 (5 bases). The V gene lost 2 bases and the J gene lost 1 base, with 12 bases spanning the gap. Germline values: CDR1 SGHNT, CDR2 YYREEE (reference sequence). CDR3 size: 15 residues. The full variable domain, rest sourced from reference TRBV5-4 and TRBJ2-5, is ETGVTQSPTHLIKTRGQQVTLRCSSQSGHNTVSWYQQALGQGPQFIFQYYREEENGRGNFPPRFSGLQFPNYSSELNVNALELDDSALYLCASSFDRGFQETQYFGPGTRLLVL.

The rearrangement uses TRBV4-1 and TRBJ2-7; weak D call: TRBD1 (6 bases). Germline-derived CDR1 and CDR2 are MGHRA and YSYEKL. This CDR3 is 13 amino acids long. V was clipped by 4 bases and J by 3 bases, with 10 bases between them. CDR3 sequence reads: CASSRDNYYEQYF. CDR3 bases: TGCGCCAGCAGCCGGGACAATTACTACGAGCAGTACTTC.

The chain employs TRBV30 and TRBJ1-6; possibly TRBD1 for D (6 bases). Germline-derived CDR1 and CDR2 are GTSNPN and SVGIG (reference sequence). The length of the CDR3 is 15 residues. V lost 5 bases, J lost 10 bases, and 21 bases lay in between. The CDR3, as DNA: TGTGCCTGGGTCCAGGGGCAGGGCAGAGTATCACCCCTCCACTTT. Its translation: CAWVQGQGRVSPLHF. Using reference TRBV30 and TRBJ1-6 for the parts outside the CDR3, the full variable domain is SQTIHQWPATLVQPVGSPLSLECTVEGTSNPNLYWYRQAAGRGLQLLFYSVGIGQISSEVPQNLSASRPQDRQFILSSKKLLLSDSGFYLCAWVQGQGRVSPLHFGNGTRLTVT.

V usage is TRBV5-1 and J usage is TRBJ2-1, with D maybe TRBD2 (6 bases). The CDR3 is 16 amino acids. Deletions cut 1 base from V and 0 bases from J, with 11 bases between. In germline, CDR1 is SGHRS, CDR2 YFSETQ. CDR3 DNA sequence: TGCGCCAGCAGCTTGCTTTCCGGGAGCTCCTACAATGAGCAGTTCTTC. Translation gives CASSLLSGSSYNEQFF.

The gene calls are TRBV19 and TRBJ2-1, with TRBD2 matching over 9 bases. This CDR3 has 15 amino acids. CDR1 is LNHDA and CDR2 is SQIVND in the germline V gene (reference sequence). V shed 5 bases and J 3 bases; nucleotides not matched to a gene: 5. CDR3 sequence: CASSPLAGYYNEQFF. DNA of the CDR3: TGTGCCAGTAGTCCCCTAGCGGGGTACTACAATGAGCAGTTCTTC. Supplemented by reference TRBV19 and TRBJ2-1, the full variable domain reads DGGITQSPKYLFRKEGQNVTLSCEQNLNHDAMYWYRQDPGQGLRLIYYSQIVNDFQKGDIAEGYSVSREKKESFPLTVTSAQKNPTAFYLCASSPLAGYYNEQFFGPGTRLTVL.

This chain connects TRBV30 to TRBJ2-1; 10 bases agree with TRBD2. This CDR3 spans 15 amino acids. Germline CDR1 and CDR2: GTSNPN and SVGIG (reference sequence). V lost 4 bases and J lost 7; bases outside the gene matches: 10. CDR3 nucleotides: TGTGCCTGGACCCCCAAGCGGGGGGGCCTTAATGAGCAGTTCTTC. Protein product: CAWTPKRGGLNEQFF.

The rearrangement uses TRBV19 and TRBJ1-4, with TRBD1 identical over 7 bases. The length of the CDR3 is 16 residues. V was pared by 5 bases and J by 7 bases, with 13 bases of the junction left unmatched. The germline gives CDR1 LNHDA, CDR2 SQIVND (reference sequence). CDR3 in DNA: TGTGCCAGTAGTGGACTGCGGACAGGATCGGCTGAAAAACTGTTTTTT. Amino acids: CASSGLRTGSAEKLFF.

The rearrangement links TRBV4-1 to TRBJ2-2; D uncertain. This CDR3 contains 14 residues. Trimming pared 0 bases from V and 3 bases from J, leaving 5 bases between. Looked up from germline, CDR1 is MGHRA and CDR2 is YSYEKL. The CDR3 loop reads CASSQELYTGELFF. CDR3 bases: TGCGCCAGCAGCCAAGAACTGTACACCGGGGAGCTGTTTTTT.

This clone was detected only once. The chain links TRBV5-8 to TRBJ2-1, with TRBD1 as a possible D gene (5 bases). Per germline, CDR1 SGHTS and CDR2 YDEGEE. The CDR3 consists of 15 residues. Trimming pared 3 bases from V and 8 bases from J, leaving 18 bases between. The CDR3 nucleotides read TGTGCCAGCAGCTCGGACAAAACCTTAGGGGATGAGCAGTTCTTC. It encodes CASSSDKTLGDEQFF. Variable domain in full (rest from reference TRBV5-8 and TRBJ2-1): EAGVTQSPTHLIKTRGQQATLRCSPISGHTSVYWYQQALGLGLQFLLWYDEGEERNRGNFPPRFSGRQFPNYSSELNVNALELEDSALYLCASSSDKTLGDEQFFGPGTRLTVL.

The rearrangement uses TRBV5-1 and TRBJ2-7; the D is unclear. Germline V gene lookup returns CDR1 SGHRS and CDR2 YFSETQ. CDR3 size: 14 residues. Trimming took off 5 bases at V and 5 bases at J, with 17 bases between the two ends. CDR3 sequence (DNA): TGCGCCAGCAGATCGGGTAGAGGCGCCAACGAGCAGTACTTC. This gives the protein CASRSGRGANEQYF.